These 3 T cell receptor beta chains were all obtained from the same sample, sequenced in a study of T cells in Graves' hyperthyroidism and ophthalmopathy (dated by TCRdb to between 2017 and 2020). Libraries were built with multiplex PCR. The data were produced on an Illumina HiSeq 2000. Amplification of TCR beta CDR3 regions was carried out from RNA transcripts. For the first round of RT-PCR on the TCR CDR3, the HTBI primer set was used together with the Qiagen OneStep RT-PCR kit. The public reads were quality trimmed at Q25 with fastp and then assembled into clones with MiXCR by TCRdb, keeping productive beta chains. Every distinct CDR3 protein forms one entry, paired with its most common genes and DNA. The table for this sample lists more than 250,000 distinct CDR3 sequences; roughly 15% of them were counted only once. The ten most abundant clones make up 30% of the sample. Sequencing was carried out using blood. These receptors originate from a woman between 50 and 59 years old with Graves' hyperthyroidism that later progressed to Graves' ophthalmopathy.

This clonotype was seen repeatedly, ten times or more. The genes are TRBV7-3 and TRBJ2-3; the match to TRBD2 covers 7 bases. The CDR3 is 15 residues long. Germline V gene sequence: CDR1 SGHTA, CDR2 FQGTGA. Trimming cost V 7 bases and J 2 bases; bases outside gene matches: 9. The CDR3 is CASTLGGSPTDTQYF. CDR3 coding DNA: TGTGCCAGCACCCTGGGGGGGTCCCCCACAGATACGCAGTATTTT.

This clonotype was seen at least ten times. The V call is TRBV28, the J call TRBJ2-3; no clear D gene. V lost 10 bases to trimming and J lost 2 bases, with 16 bases between them. This CDR3 is built from 14 residues. CDR1 and CDR2 from the germline V gene are MDHEN and SYDVKM. The DNA for the CDR3 is TGTGCCATCACTAAGTCGGGTCCCACAGATACGCAGTATTTT. Translating gives CAITKSGPTDTQYF.

This clonotype was detected many times. V is TRBV30 and J is TRBJ1-4; D uncertain. CDR3 length equals 11 residues. The germline CDR1 and CDR2 sequences are GTSNPN and SVGIG (reference sequence). V was cut by 3 bases and J by 4 bases, with 3 bases left in between. The CDR3 DNA is TGTGCCTGGAGGGGTAATGAAAAACTGTTTTTT. It codes for CAWRGNEKLFF.